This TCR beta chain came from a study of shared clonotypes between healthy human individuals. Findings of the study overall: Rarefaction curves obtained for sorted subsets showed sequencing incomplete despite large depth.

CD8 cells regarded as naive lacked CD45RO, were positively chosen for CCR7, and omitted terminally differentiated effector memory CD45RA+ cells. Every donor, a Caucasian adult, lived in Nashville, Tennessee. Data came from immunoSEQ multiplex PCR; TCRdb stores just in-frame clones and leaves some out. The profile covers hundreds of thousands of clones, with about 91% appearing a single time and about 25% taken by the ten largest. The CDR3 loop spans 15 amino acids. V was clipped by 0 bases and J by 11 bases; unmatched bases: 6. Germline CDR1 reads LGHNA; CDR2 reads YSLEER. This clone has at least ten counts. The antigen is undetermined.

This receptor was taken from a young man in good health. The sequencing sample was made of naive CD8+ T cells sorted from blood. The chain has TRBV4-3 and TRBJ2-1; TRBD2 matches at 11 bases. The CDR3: CASSQDGTSGSQQFF. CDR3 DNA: TGCGCCAGCAGCCAAGATGGTACTAGCGGGAGTCAGCAGTTCTTC.